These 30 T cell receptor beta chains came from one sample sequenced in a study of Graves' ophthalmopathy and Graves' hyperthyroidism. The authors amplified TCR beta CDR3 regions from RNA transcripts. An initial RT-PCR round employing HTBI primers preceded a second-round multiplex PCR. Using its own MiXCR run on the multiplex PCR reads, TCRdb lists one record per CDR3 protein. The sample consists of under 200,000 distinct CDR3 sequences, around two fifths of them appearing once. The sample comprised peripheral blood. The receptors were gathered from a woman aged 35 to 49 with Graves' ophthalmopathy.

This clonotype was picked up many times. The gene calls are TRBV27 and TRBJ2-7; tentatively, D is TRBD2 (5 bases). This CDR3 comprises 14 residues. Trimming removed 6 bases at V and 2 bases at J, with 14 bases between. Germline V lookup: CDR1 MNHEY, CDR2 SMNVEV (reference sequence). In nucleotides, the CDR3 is TGTGCCAGCAGACCTCAGGACTCGACCTACGAGCAGTACTTC. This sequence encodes CASRPQDSTYEQYF.

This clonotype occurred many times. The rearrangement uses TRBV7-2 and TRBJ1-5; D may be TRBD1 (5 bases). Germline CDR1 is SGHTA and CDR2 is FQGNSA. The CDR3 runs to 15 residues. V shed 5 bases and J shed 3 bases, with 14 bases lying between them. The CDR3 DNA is TGTGCCAGCAGCACCGACAGTGGAAACAATCAGCCCCAGCATTTT. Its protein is CASSTDSGNNQPQHF.

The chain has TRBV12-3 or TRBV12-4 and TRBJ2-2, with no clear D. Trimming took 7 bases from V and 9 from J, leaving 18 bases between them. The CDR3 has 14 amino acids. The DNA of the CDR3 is TGTGCCAGCACCGATGTAGGGATCTCCAGGGAGCTGTTTTTT. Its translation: CASTDVGISRELFF.

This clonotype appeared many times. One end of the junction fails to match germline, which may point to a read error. This chain's CDR3 is CTSSPTGAQDYGYTF. CDR3 bases: TGTACCAGCAGTCCCACGGGGGCGCAGGACTATGGCTACACCTTC. V gene TRBV6-5 combines with J gene TRBJ1-2; D is possibly TRBD1 (6 bases). This CDR3 spans 15 amino acids. Per germline, CDR1 MNHEY and CDR2 SVGAGI.

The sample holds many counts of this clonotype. Written as DNA, the CDR3 is TGTGCCAGCAGCTTAGCGCGGTTGGGCGGGGCTGAAGCTTTCTTT. Its translation is CASSLARLGGAEAFF. The rearrangement joins TRBV7-9 to TRBJ1-1; D is ambiguous. CDR3 size: 15 residues. From germline, CDR1 is SEHNR and CDR2 FQNEAQ (reference sequence). V was clipped by 0 bases and J by 6 bases, with 14 bases between them.

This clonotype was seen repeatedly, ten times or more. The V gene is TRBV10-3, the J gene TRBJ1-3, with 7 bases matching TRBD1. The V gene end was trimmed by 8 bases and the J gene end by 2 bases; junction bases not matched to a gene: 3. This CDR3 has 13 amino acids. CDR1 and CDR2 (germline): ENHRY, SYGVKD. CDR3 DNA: TGTGCCATCCTTGACAGGGCTGGAAACACCATATATTTT. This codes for CAILDRAGNTIYF.

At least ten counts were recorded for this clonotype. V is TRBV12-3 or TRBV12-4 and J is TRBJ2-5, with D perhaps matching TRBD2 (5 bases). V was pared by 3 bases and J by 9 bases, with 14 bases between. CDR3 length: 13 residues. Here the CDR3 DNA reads TGTGCCAGCAGTTTCGCCCGGGTGGAGGCCCAGTACTTC. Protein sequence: CASSFARVEAQYF.

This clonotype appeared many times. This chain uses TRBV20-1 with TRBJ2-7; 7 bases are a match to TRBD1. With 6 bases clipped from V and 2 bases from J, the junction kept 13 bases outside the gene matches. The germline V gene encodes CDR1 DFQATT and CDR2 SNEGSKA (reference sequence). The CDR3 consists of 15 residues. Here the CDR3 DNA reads TGCAGTGCCCGAAGACAGGGTGGTGGGACCTACGAGCAGTACTTC. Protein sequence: CSARRQGGGTYEQYF.

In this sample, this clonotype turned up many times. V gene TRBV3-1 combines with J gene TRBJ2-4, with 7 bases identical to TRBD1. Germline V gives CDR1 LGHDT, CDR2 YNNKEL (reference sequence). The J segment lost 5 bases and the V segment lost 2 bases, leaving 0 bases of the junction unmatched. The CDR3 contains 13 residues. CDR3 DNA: TGTGCCAGCAGCCAACAGGGGGAAAACATTCAGTACTTC. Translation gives CASSQQGENIQYF.

CDR3 in DNA: TGTGCCAGCAGCTTAGGAACCCAAGAGACCCAGTACTTC. It translates to CASSLGTQETQYF. This chain joins TRBV7-8 and TRBJ2-5; D gene unclear. Between the trimmed V and J ends, which lost 1 base and 1 base, there was a span of 4 bases. The CDR3 totals 13 residues. Germline values: CDR1 SGHVS, CDR2 FQNEAQ.

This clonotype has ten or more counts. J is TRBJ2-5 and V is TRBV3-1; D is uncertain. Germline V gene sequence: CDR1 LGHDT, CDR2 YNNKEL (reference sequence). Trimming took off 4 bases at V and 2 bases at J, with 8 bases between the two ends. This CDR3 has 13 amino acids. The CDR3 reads CASSPSEQETQYF. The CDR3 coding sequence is TGTGCCAGCAGCCCCTCTGAACAAGAGACCCAGTACTTC.

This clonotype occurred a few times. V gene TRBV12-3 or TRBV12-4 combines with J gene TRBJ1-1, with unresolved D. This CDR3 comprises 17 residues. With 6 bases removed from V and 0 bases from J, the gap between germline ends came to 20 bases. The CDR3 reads CASRLTRGHNVNTEAFF. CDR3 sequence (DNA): TGTGCCAGCAGACTCACCCGCGGGCATAATGTGAACACTGAAGCTTTCTTT.

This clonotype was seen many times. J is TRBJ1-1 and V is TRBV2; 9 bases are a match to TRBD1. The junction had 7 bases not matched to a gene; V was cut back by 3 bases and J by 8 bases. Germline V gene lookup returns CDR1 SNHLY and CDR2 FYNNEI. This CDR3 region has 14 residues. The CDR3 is CASSEDRGRHEAFF. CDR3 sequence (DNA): TGTGCCAGCAGTGAGGACAGGGGTCGGCACGAAGCTTTCTTT. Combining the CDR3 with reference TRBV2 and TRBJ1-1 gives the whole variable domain EPEVTQTPSHQVTQMGQEVILRCVPISNHLYFYWYRQILGQKVEFLVSFYNNEISEKSEIFDDQFSVERPDGSNFTLKIRSTKLEDSAMYFCASSEDRGRHEAFFGQGTRLTVV.

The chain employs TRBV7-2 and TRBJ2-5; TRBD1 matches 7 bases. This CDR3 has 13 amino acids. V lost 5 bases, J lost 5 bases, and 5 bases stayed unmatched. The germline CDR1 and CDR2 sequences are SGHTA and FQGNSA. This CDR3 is CASSGRRGETQYF. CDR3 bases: TGTGCCAGCAGCGGACGCAGGGGGGAGACCCAGTACTTC.

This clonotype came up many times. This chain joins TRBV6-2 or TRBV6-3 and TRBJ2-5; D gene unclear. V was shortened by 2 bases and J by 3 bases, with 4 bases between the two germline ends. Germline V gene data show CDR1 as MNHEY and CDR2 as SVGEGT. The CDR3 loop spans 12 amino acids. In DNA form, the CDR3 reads TGTGCCAGCAGTTACCCCGAAGAGACCCAGTACTTC. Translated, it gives CASSYPEETQYF.

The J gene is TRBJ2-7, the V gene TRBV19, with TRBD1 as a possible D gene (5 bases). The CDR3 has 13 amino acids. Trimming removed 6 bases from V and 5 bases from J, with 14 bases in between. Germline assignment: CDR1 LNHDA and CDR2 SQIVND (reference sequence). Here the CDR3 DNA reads TGTGCCAGTAGACAGGCAGCGAACAACGAGCAGTACTTC. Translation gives CASRQAANNEQYF.

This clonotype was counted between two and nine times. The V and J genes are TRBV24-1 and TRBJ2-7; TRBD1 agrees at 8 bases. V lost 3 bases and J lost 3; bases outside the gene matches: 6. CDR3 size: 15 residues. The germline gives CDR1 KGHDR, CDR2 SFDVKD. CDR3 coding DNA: TGTGCCACCAGTGATCCAGATACAGGGGGCTACGAGCAGTACTTC. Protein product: CATSDPDTGGYEQYF.

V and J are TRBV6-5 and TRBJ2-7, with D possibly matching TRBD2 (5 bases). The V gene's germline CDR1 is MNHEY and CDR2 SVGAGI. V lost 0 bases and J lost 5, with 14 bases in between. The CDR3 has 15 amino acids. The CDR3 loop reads CASSYSFGVKNEQYF. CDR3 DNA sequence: TGTGCCAGCAGTTACTCGTTCGGGGTTAAGAACGAGCAGTACTTC.

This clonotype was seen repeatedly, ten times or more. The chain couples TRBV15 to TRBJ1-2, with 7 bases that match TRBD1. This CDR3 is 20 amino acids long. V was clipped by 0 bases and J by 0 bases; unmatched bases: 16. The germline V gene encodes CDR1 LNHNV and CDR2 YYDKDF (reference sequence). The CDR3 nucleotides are TGTGCCACCAGCAGAGATCGTAAGGGGGCAGGGTCCCAAACTAACTATGGCTACACCTTC. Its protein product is CATSRDRKGAGSQTNYGYTF. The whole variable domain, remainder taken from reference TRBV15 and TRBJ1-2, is DAMVIQNPRYQVTQFGKPVTLSCSQTLNHNVMYWYQQKSSQAPKLLFHYYDKDFNNEADTPDNFQSRRPNTSFCFLDIRSPGLGDTAMYLCATSRDRKGAGSQTNYGYTFGSGTRLTVV.

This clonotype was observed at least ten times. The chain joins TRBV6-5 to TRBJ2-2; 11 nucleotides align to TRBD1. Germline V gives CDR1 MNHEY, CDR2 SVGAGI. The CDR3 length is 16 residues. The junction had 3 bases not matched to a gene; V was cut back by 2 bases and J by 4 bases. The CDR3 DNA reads TGTGCCAGCAGTTACGCGGACAGGGGGCTCACCGGGGAGCTGTTTTTT. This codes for CASSYADRGLTGELFF.

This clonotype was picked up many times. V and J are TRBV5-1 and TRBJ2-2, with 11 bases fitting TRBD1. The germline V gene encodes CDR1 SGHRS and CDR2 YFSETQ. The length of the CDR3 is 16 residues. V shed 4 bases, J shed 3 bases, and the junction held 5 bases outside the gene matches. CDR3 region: CASSPWGQGDTGELFF. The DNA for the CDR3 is TGCGCCAGCAGCCCGTGGGGACAGGGGGACACCGGGGAGCTGTTTTTT.

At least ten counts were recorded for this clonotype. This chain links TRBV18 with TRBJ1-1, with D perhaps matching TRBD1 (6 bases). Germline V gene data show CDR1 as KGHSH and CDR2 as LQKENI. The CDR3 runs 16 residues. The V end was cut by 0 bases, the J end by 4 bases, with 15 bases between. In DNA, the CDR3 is TGTGCCAGCTCACCACCGGTTTCAGGGGAAGGCACTGAAGCTTTCTTT. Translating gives CASSPPVSGEGTEAFF.

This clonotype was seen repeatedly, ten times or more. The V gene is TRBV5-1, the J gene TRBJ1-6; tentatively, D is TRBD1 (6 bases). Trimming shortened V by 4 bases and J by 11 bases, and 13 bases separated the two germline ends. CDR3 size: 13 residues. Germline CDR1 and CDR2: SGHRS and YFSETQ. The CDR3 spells CASSPGKGAPLHF. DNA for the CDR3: TGCGCCAGCAGCCCCGGGAAGGGGGCACCCCTCCACTTT.

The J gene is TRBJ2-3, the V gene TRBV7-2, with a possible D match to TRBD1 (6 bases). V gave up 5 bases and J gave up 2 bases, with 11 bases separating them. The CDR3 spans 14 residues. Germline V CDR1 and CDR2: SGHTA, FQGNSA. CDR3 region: CASSLQGNTDTQYF. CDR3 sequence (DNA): TGTGCCAGCAGCCTACAGGGTAACACAGATACGCAGTATTTT.

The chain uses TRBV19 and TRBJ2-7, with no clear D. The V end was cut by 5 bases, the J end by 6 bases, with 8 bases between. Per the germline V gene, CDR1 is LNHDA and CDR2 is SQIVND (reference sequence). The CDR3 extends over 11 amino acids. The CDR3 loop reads CASSSGPEQYF. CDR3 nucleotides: TGTGCCAGTAGTTCAGGACCCGAGCAGTACTTC.

The CDR3 here is CASRVPLRGSPDGYTF. In DNA form, the CDR3 reads TGTGCCAGCAGAGTCCCCCTCCGGGGGAGTCCTGATGGCTACACCTTC. The rearrangement uses TRBV6-1 and TRBJ1-2; possible D gene TRBD1, 5 bases. The CDR3 spans 16 residues. V gave up 6 bases and J gave up 6 bases, with 23 bases separating them. Per germline, CDR1 MNHNS and CDR2 SASEGT.

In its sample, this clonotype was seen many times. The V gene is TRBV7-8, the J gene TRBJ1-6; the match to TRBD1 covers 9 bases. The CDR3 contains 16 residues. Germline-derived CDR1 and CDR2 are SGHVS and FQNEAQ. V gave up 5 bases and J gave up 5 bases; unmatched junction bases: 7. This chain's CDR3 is CASSPQQGADNSPLHF. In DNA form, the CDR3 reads TGTGCCAGCAGCCCCCAACAGGGGGCGGATAATTCACCCCTCCACTTT.

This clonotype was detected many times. CDR3 protein: CSGTSGIYEQYF. The CDR3 DNA sequence: TGCAGTGGCACTAGCGGGATCTACGAGCAGTACTTC. The chain couples TRBV20-1 to TRBJ2-7; TRBD2 matches at 10 bases. Germline V gene data show CDR1 as DFQATT and CDR2 as SNEGSKA (reference sequence). After removal of 7 bases from V and 3 bases from J, the junction contained 3 bases not matched to a gene. The CDR3 is 12 amino acids.

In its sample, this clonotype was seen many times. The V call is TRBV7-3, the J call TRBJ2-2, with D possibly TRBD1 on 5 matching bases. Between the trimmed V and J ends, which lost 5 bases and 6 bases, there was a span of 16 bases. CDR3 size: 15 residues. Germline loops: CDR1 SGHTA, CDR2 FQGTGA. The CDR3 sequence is CASSPRPGSAGELFF. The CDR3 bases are TGTGCCAGCAGCCCCCGCCCAGGGTCGGCCGGGGAGCTGTTTTTT.

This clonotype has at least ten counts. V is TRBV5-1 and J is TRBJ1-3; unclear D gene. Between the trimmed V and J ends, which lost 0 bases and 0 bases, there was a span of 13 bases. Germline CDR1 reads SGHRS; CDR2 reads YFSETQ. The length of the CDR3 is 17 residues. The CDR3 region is CASSLGASQSSGNTIYF. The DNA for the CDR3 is TGCGCCAGCAGCTTGGGGGCCAGCCAGAGCTCTGGAAACACCATATATTTT.